These 32 T cell receptor beta chains came from one sample sequenced in a study of blood T cell repertoires in COVID-19. Only in-frame clones appear in the TCRdb table, and some are missing; sequencing was by immunoSEQ multiplex PCR. The repertoire consists of about 68,000 clones, with roughly 85% occurring once and the leading ten covering roughly 25%. Material for sequencing was peripheral blood. The receptors were gathered from a man aged 50-59 years with acute or convalescent COVID-19.

This clone appeared a single time. CDR3 DNA: TGTGCCAGCCACCCGCAGGGGGCAAACTATGGCTACACCTTC. Amino acid sequence: CASHPQGANYGYTF. The chain links TRBV5-6 to TRBJ1-2; 8 nucleotides line up with TRBD1. There are 14 residues in the CDR3. In germline, CDR1 is SGHDT, CDR2 YYEEEE. Trimming took 7 bases from V and 2 from J; bases not matched to a gene: 7.

The chain links TRBV14 to TRBJ2-7; TRBD1 is a possible D gene (5 bases). The CDR3 consists of 14 residues. Germline loops: CDR1 SGHDN, CDR2 FVKESK. The V and J ends lost 9 bases and 6 bases respectively, with 21 bases between them. The CDR3 region has the DNA TGTGCCAGTCCAAAAATCAGGGAAGCAGGCGAGCAGTACGTC. This codes for CASPKIREAGEQYV.

This clone was seen a single time. The chain recombines TRBV2 with TRBJ2-2; 11 nucleotides align to TRBD2. The CDR3 loop spans 16 amino acids. V trimming: 2 bases; J trimming: 8 bases; junction bases outside the gene matches: 7. Germline V CDR1 and CDR2: SNHLY, FYNNEI. The CDR3 region has the DNA TGTGCCAGCAGTGAATTACTAGCGGGGGCCCGAGGGGAGCTGTTTTTT. Translating it yields CASSELLAGARGELFF.

The chain uses TRBV19 and TRBJ1-1; TRBD1 aligns across 7 bases. CDR1 and CDR2 from the germline V gene are LNHDA and SQIVND (reference sequence). This CDR3 is built from 16 residues. J gave up 1 base and V 5 bases, and 10 bases lay outside the gene matches. This CDR3 reads CASSLRDSGANTEAFF. The CDR3 region has the DNA TGTGCCAGTAGTCTCCGGGACAGTGGCGCGAACACTGAAGCTTTCTTT.

This rearrangement joins TRBV5-1 to TRBJ1-1; D possibly corresponds to TRBD1 (5 bases). Per the germline V gene, CDR1 is SGHRS and CDR2 is YFSETQ. CDR3 length: 14 amino acids. V was trimmed by 4 bases and J by 1 base, leaving 11 bases between them. This CDR3 is CASSETGGNTEAFF. CDR3 nucleotides: TGCGCCAGCAGCGAAACCGGGGGGAACACTGAAGCTTTCTTT. Variable domain in full (rest from reference TRBV5-1 and TRBJ1-1): KAGVTQTPRYLIKTRGQQVTLSCSPISGHRSVSWYQQTPGQGLQFLFEYFSETQRNKGNFPGRFSGRQFSNSRSEMNVSTLELGDSALYLCASSETGGNTEAFFGQGTRLTVV.

In its sample, this clone was seen a few times. The J gene is TRBJ2-2, the V gene TRBV10-3; 8 bases match TRBD1. This CDR3 is built from 13 residues. Germline loops: CDR1 ENHRY, CDR2 SYGVKD. Germline trimming cut 7 bases from V and 6 bases from J; bases unmatched to any gene: 4. CDR3 coding DNA: TGTGCCATCAATCAGGGGGCATCCGGGGAGCTGTTTTTT. Its translation: CAINQGASGELFF.

V gene TRBV27 combines with J gene TRBJ1-2; 9 nucleotides match TRBD1. The V segment lost 6 bases and the J segment 4 bases; nucleotides outside the gene matches: 3. The CDR3 is made up of 13 amino acids. Germline V gene lookup returns CDR1 MNHEY and CDR2 SMNVEV (reference sequence). The CDR3 sequence is CASRGQGTYGYTF. The CDR3 DNA follows: TGTGCCAGCAGGGGACAGGGCACCTATGGCTACACCTTC.

This chain connects TRBV4-1 to TRBJ1-2; TRBD1 is a possible D gene (5 bases). Germline V gene data show CDR1 as MGHRA and CDR2 as YSYEKL. V was clipped by 0 bases and J by 8 bases, with 16 bases between them. The CDR3 loop spans 15 amino acids. The CDR3 coding sequence is TGCGCCAGCAGCCAAGACAGGCAGGGTTTGGAGGGCTACACCTTC. Its translation is CASSQDRQGLEGYTF.

V and J are TRBV4-2 and TRBJ2-3, with 15 bases that match TRBD2. Unmatched junction bases numbered 17, after V lost 4 bases and J lost 6 bases. Germline loops: CDR1 LGHNA, CDR2 YNFKEQ. This CDR3 has 20 residues. CDR3 amino acids: CASSLRSPGLAGGLQDTQYF. CDR3 DNA sequence: TGTGCCAGCAGCCTCCGCAGTCCGGGACTAGCGGGGGGCCTTCAGGATACGCAGTATTTT.

The rearrangement links TRBV6-1 to TRBJ2-4; D is possibly TRBD2 (6 bases). CDR3 length equals 15 residues. Germline loops: CDR1 MNHNS, CDR2 SASEGT. Deletions cut 3 bases from V and 9 bases from J, with 18 bases between. DNA for the CDR3: TGTGCCAGCAGTGAGGTGGGGACTCTGGCGGGCATTCAGTACTTC. It is translated as CASSEVGTLAGIQYF.

In nucleotides, the CDR3 is TGCGCCAGCAGCTTGCTAGGCTTCTCTGGAAACACCATATATTTT. It yields the protein CASSLLGFSGNTIYF. The V gene is TRBV5-1, the J gene TRBJ1-3; D uncertain. The CDR3 length is 15 residues. V was pared by 1 base and J by 0 bases, with 8 bases between. CDR1 is SGHRS, CDR2 YFSETQ, per germline.

This clone has more than one count but fewer than ten. V is TRBV28 and J is TRBJ2-1; 8 nucleotides match TRBD1. V gave up 6 bases and J gave up 8 bases; unmatched junction bases: 15. Germline CDR1 is MDHEN and CDR2 is SYDVKM. The CDR3 loop spans 16 amino acids. The CDR3 is CASSLPYGQGADEQFF. In nucleotides, the CDR3 is TGTGCCAGCAGCCTACCCTATGGGCAGGGGGCGGATGAGCAGTTCTTC.

The chain carries TRBV7-2 and TRBJ2-3; 8 nucleotides align to TRBD2. The CDR3 loop spans 15 amino acids. Germline V lookup: CDR1 SGHTA, CDR2 FQGNSA. The trim removed 4 bases at V and 3 bases at J, leaving 6 bases unmatched. The CDR3 DNA reads as TGTGCCAGCAGCTCCCAGCGGGGGTGGACAGATACGCAGTATTTT. Translated: CASSSQRGWTDTQYF.

The chain links TRBV5-4 to TRBJ2-6; 10 bases are shared with TRBD1. The V gene end was trimmed by 3 bases and the J gene end by 0 bases; junction bases not matched to a gene: 9. This CDR3 is 19 amino acids long. Germline V gene sequence: CDR1 SGHNT, CDR2 YYREEE (reference sequence). In DNA, the CDR3 is TGTGCCAGCAGCTCTCCCGGGACAGGGGCATTCTCTGGGGCCAACGTCCTGACTTTC. Translated: CASSSPGTGAFSGANVLTF.

On this clone: Other nucleotide sequences in the sample specify the same CDR3. The rearrangement joins TRBV3-1 (or the pseudogene TRBV3-2) to TRBJ1-1; no clear D. V shed 5 bases and J shed 2 bases, with 9 bases lying between them. The CDR3 has 13 amino acids. CDR1 LGHDT and CDR2 YNNKEL come from the germline V gene (reference sequence). CDR3 bases: TGTGCCAGCAGCTTACGGGGAAACACTGAAGCTTTCTTT. It encodes CASSLRGNTEAFF.

This clone was counted a single time. V usage is TRBV15 and J usage is TRBJ1-1, with D maybe TRBD1 (5 bases). V dropped 4 bases and J dropped 7 bases, with 10 bases sitting between them. The CDR3 has 12 amino acids. Germline V gene sequence: CDR1 LNHNV, CDR2 YYDKDF (reference sequence). The CDR3 sequence: CATSTRGFEAFF. Written as DNA, the CDR3 is TGTGCCACCAGCACTAGGGGCTTTGAAGCTTTCTTT.

The chain links TRBV28 to TRBJ1-1; possible D gene TRBD1, 6 bases. The germline gives CDR1 MDHEN, CDR2 SYDVKM. Trimming pared 1 base from V and 4 bases from J, leaving 13 bases between. CDR3 length: 15 amino acids. The CDR3 is CASSLSSQGTTEAFF. The CDR3 bases are TGTGCCAGCAGTTTATCATCTCAGGGGACCACTGAAGCTTTCTTT.

The chain uses TRBV6-2 or TRBV6-3 and TRBJ1-1; 8 nucleotides match TRBD1. Germline V gives CDR1 MNHEY, CDR2 SVGEGT. Trimming took 2 bases from V and 5 from J; bases not matched to a gene: 7. The CDR3 has 15 amino acids. The CDR3 protein is CASSYHRTGQTEAFF. The CDR3 DNA is TGTGCCAGCAGTTACCACAGGACAGGGCAGACTGAAGCTTTCTTT.

This chain links TRBV2 with TRBJ2-3, with TRBD2 matching 8 bases. Trimming cost V 10 bases and J 0 bases; bases outside gene matches: 6. This CDR3 spans 14 amino acids. Germline CDR1 is SNHLY and CDR2 is FYNNEI. CDR3 loop: CAKERGYSTDTQYF. CDR3 sequence (DNA): TGTGCCAAGGAGCGGGGGTACAGCACAGATACGCAGTATTTT.

This chain connects TRBV3-1 (or the pseudogene TRBV3-2) to TRBJ2-5, with D tentatively TRBD2 (5 bases). The germline V and J ends were trimmed by 1 base and 3 bases, with 9 bases remaining between them. Germline CDR1 LGHDT, CDR2 YNNKEL (reference sequence). The length of the CDR3 is 14 residues. DNA for the CDR3: TGTGCCAGCAGCCAAGCCGCCGGGGAAGAGACCCAGTACTTC. This codes for CASSQAAGEETQYF.

This clone was recorded only once. The V call is TRBV29-1, the J call TRBJ1-2, with D possibly TRBD1 on 6 matching bases. Trimming stripped 7 bases from V and 2 bases from J, with 11 bases between. This CDR3 comprises 12 residues. Germline CDR1 is SQVTM and CDR2 is ANQGSEA. The CDR3 here is CSAGDRNYGYTF. CDR3 DNA: TGCAGCGCTGGAGACAGGAACTATGGCTACACCTTC.

The rearrangement links TRBV7-8 to TRBJ1-3; no firm D call. Trimming pared 2 bases from V and 0 bases from J, leaving 8 bases between. The CDR3 runs 15 residues. Germline CDR1 is SGHVS and CDR2 is FQNEAQ. The CDR3: CASSLTAFSGNTIYF. CDR3 bases: TGTGCCAGCAGCTTAACAGCCTTCTCTGGAAACACCATATATTTT. Combining the CDR3 with reference TRBV7-8 and TRBJ1-3 gives the whole variable domain GAGVSQSPRYKVAKRGQDVALRCDPISGHVSLFWYQQALGQGPEFLTYFQNEAQLDKSGLPSDRFFAERPEGSVSTLKIQRTQQEDSAVYLCASSLTAFSGNTIYFGEGSWLTVV.

The V gene is TRBV6-1, the J gene TRBJ2-4; D not certain. Germline CDR1 and CDR2: MNHNS and SASEGT. CDR3 length equals 14 residues. The germline V and J ends were trimmed by 8 bases and 1 base, with 12 bases remaining between them. The CDR3 here is CASVPPGAKNIQYF. The CDR3, as DNA: TGTGCCAGCGTCCCGCCCGGGGCCAAAAACATTCAGTACTTC.

The chain is built from TRBV5-1 and TRBJ1-2, with TRBD1 identical over 8 bases. The CDR3 spans 15 residues. Germline lookup yields CDR1 SGHRS and CDR2 YFSETQ. Trimming removed 0 bases from V and 6 bases from J; junction bases left unmatched: 7. The CDR3 DNA reads TGCGCCAGCAGCTTGGGAGCAGGGGGCCGCGATGGCTACACCTTC. Amino acids: CASSLGAGGRDGYTF.

This clone was observed a single time. The J gene is TRBJ2-5, the V gene TRBV6-5; the D gene is possibly TRBD1 (6 bases). Germline assignment: CDR1 MNHEY and CDR2 SVGAGI. The CDR3 is 13 amino acids. Trimming shortened V by 7 bases and J by 5 bases, and 14 bases separated the two germline ends. DNA of the CDR3: TGTGCCAGCACTATAACAGGGACGGAGACCCAGTACTTC. Translated: CASTITGTETQYF.

The chain combines TRBV6-5 with TRBJ2-7; D is unclear. The CDR3 extends over 12 amino acids. The germline V gene has CDR1 MNHEY and CDR2 SVGAGI. V lost 0 bases and J lost 3, with 3 bases in between. The CDR3 loop reads CASSYSYYEQYF. CDR3 nucleotides: TGTGCCAGCAGTTACTCCTACTACGAGCAGTACTTC.

V gene TRBV12-3 or TRBV12-4 combines with J gene TRBJ2-3; possibly TRBD1 for D (5 bases). Trimming cost V 3 bases and J 8 bases, with 6 bases left between them. This CDR3 is 11 amino acids long. For the CDR3, the DNA is TGTGCCAGCAGTTTGCAGGGTACGCAGTATTTT. It translates to CASSLQGTQYF.

The chain has TRBV11-3 and TRBJ2-3; D possibly corresponds to TRBD2 (6 bases). Trimming stripped 1 base from V and 0 bases from J, with 8 bases between. Germline V gene lookup returns CDR1 SGHNT and CDR2 YENEEA. The CDR3 runs 15 residues. The CDR3 loop reads CASSLVGTSTDTQYF. CDR3 bases: TGTGCCAGCAGCTTAGTCGGGACTAGCACAGATACGCAGTATTTT.

The chain couples TRBV2 to TRBJ2-5; TRBD2 aligns across 11 bases. Germline CDR1 reads SNHLY; CDR2 reads FYNNEI. CDR3 length: 12 residues. V trimming: 11 bases; J trimming: 3 bases; junction bases outside the gene matches: 2. CDR3 nucleotides: TGTGCCTGTAGCGGGGGGGAAGAGACCCAGTACTTC. It encodes CACSGGEETQYF. Full variable domain (outside the CDR3, taken from reference TRBV2 and TRBJ2-5): EPEVTQTPSHQVTQMGQEVILRCVPISNHLYFYWYRQILGQKVEFLVSFYNNEISEKSEIFDDQFSVERPDGSNFTLKIRSTKLEDSAMYFCACSGGEETQYFGPGTRLLVL.

V and J are TRBV27 and TRBJ2-2, with D possibly being TRBD1 (6 bases). The V and J ends lost 2 bases and 1 base respectively, with 14 bases between them. The CDR3 covers 17 residues. From germline, CDR1 is MNHEY and CDR2 SMNVEV (reference sequence). CDR3 in amino acids: CASSLNSGQRNTGELFF. The CDR3 DNA reads as TGTGCCAGCAGTTTAAATTCTGGACAGAGGAACACCGGGGAGCTGTTTTTT.

This sequence joins TRBV5-1 and TRBJ2-7; 8 positions match TRBD1. V lost 0 bases, J lost 7 bases, and 9 bases stayed unmatched. The germline gives CDR1 SGHRS, CDR2 YFSETQ. The CDR3 totals 15 residues. CDR3 coding DNA: TGCGCCAGCAGCTTGGGGGCCGGACAGGGCGATGAGCAGTACGTC. Translated: CASSLGAGQGDEQYV.

The V call is TRBV3-1 (or the pseudogene TRBV3-2), the J call TRBJ2-3; 8 nucleotides agree with TRBD1. V dropped 5 bases and J dropped 3; count of bases not matched to a gene: 7. Germline lookup yields CDR1 LGHDT and CDR2 YNNKEL (reference sequence). The CDR3 is 15 residues long. CDR3 residues: CASSYRDRMTDTQYF. CDR3 DNA sequence: TGTGCCAGCAGCTACCGGGACAGGATGACAGATACGCAGTATTTT.